This TCR beta chain was identified during a study of blood T cell repertoires in COVID-19. As for the study in general: Both acute and convalescent COVID-19 samples were obtained from the United States, Italy and Spain. PBMCs, B-cell-depleted T cells, or T cells were the source of the cDNA or gDNA that made up the material.

J gave up 4 bases and V 5 bases, and 7 bases lay outside the gene matches. Germline assignment: CDR1 LNHDA and CDR2 SQIVND (reference sequence). This CDR3 region has 14 residues. Per the original methods: Amplification of reference gene primers was used by the study to estimate nucleated cell counts. Produced via immunoSEQ multiplex PCR; TCRdb's table is partial and in-frame only. The DNA was the basis for D and trimming; V, J and clone size are from that table. The sample includes 61,000 or so clones, roughly 80% of them seen just once. The chain recombines TRBV19 with TRBJ1-2; 7 bases agree with TRBD1. This clonotype was obtained from a woman aged 70-85 years with acute or convalescent COVID-19. The sample comprised peripheral blood. CDR3 residues: CASSDQGQLYGYTF. The CDR3 DNA reads as TGTGCCAGTAGTGATCAGGGACAGCTCTATGGCTACACCTTC.